The 24 T cell receptor beta chains reported below all come from one sample, sequenced in a study of T cells after yellow fever vaccination. One entry per CDR3 protein results from TCRdb running MiXCR on the 5' RACE reads. The repertoire holds hundreds of thousands of distinct CDR3 sequences, with roughly 4.3% as singletons. The sample here was PBMCs, taken 5 days after the yellow fever booster vaccination. The receptors were gathered from a man aged 18-30 years who received the YFV17D yellow fever vaccine.

J is TRBJ2-3 and V is TRBV7-3; TRBD1 is a possible D gene (8 bases). CDR1 and CDR2 from the germline V gene are SGHTA and FQGTGA. Trimming took 8 bases from V and 1 from J, leaving 16 bases between them. The CDR3 sequence is 15 residues long. In nucleotides, the CDR3 is TGTGCCAGCGGACAACAGGGGGGGGGCACAGATACGCAGTATTTT. This encodes CASGQQGGGTDTQYF.

This clonotype was counted only a few times. J is TRBJ2-1 and V is TRBV11-2; TRBD2 agrees at 10 bases. After removal of 3 bases from V and 8 bases from J, the junction contained 7 bases not matched to a gene. The CDR3 extends over 15 amino acids. Looked up from germline, CDR1 is SGHAT and CDR2 is FQNNGV. CDR3 sequence: CASSFRLAGEDEQFF. In DNA form, the CDR3 reads TGTGCCAGCAGCTTTCGGCTAGCGGGGGAGGATGAGCAGTTCTTC.

Ten or more counts support this clonotype. J is TRBJ2-4 and V is TRBV4-3; D gene ambiguous. Germline V gene sequence: CDR1 LGHNA, CDR2 YSLEER. The CDR3 is 14 residues long. V lost 0 bases and J lost 2, with 5 bases in between. DNA for the CDR3: TGCGCCAGCAGCCAAGAACATTCCAAAAACATTCAGTACTTC. Translating it yields CASSQEHSKNIQYF.

To note about this clonotype: Being one base from a much bigger clone, this may be a read error. J is TRBJ2-2 and V is TRBV7-3, with 9 bases lining up with TRBD2. V was clipped by 2 bases and J by 5 bases; unmatched bases: 0. Per the germline V gene, CDR1 is SGHTA and CDR2 is FQGTGA. The CDR3 runs 14 residues. DNA for the CDR3: TGTGCCAGCAGCTTACTAGCGGGGACCGGGGAGCTGTTTTTT. Protein sequence: CASSLLAGTGELFF.

This clonotype was seen a few times. This chain connects TRBV7-2 to TRBJ2-1, with TRBD2 as a possible D gene (7 bases). V lost 6 bases to trimming and J lost 8 bases, with 14 bases between them. The CDR3 runs 13 residues. The germline V gene has CDR1 SGHTA and CDR2 FQGNSA. As DNA, the CDR3 is TGTGCCAGCAGAGGGGGGGCCGCCCATGAGCAGTTCTTC. The encoded protein is CASRGGAAHEQFF.

In its sample, this clonotype was seen a few times. This chain connects TRBV6-2 or TRBV6-3 to TRBJ1-1; D remains unclear. The V and J ends lost 2 bases and 0 bases respectively, with 13 bases between them. This CDR3 has 16 amino acids. CDR1 and CDR2 from the germline V gene are MNHEY and SVGEGT. The CDR3 loop is CASSYVVRAMNTEAFF. The DNA of the CDR3 is TGTGCCAGCAGTTACGTGGTCAGAGCCATGAACACTGAAGCTTTCTTT.

This clonotype was observed a few times. This rearrangement joins TRBV5-1 to TRBJ2-7; 7 nucleotides match TRBD1. CDR1 and CDR2 (germline): SGHRS, YFSETQ. V shed 0 bases and J 1 base; nucleotides not matched to a gene: 10. The CDR3 consists of 17 residues. DNA for the CDR3: TGCGCCAGCAGCTTGGCCCCCCGGGACAGAGGATCCTACGAGCAGTACTTC. It encodes CASSLAPRDRGSYEQYF.

At least ten counts were recorded for this clonotype. The chain links TRBV7-7 to TRBJ2-1; TRBD1 or TRBD2 may be the D gene (6 bases each). This CDR3 comprises 18 residues. Germline V gene data show CDR1 as SSHAT and CDR2 as FNYEAQ (reference sequence). Trimming left V 2 bases short and J 0 bases short, with 17 bases between. Here the CDR3 reads CASSLFGGLESSYNEQFF. CDR3 sequence (DNA): TGTGCCAGCAGCTTATTCGGGGGCCTTGAAAGCTCCTACAATGAGCAGTTCTTC. The complete variable domain, with remaining parts taken from reference TRBV7-7 and TRBJ2-1, reads GAGVSQSPRYKVTKRGQDVTLRCDPISSHATLYWYQQALGQGPEFLTYFNYEAQPDKSGLPSDRFSAERPEGSISTLTIQRTEQRDSAMYRCASSLFGGLESSYNEQFFGPGTRLTVL.

This clonotype was observed a few times. The chain joins TRBV12-3 or TRBV12-4 to TRBJ2-1; D is unclear. V lost 6 bases and J lost 4, with 10 bases in between. The CDR3 runs to 13 residues. Written as DNA, the CDR3 is TGTGCCAGCAGCCCAACAGTGTACAATGAGCAGTTCTTC. This codes for CASSPTVYNEQFF.

This chain uses TRBV7-9 with TRBJ1-1; TRBD1 agrees at 8 bases. In germline, CDR1 is SEHNR, CDR2 FQNEAQ (reference sequence). The ends lost 5 bases at V and 3 bases at J; junction bases unmatched: 11. This CDR3 has 16 amino acids. CDR3 sequence: CASSVKDREEDTEAFF. CDR3 nucleotides: TGTGCCAGCAGCGTTAAGGACAGGGAGGAGGACACTGAAGCTTTCTTT.

The chain combines TRBV6-2 or TRBV6-3 with TRBJ1-6; TRBD1 matches 8 bases. From germline, CDR1 is MNHEY and CDR2 SVGEGT. With 2 bases clipped from V and 10 bases from J, the junction kept 10 bases outside the gene matches. This CDR3 is built from 16 residues. Here the CDR3 reads CASSYTRQGTRSPLHF. As DNA, the CDR3 is TGTGCCAGCAGTTACACCAGACAGGGGACGCGCTCACCCCTCCACTTT.

Only a few counts were recorded for this clonotype. The CDR3 coding sequence is TGCAGCGTTGTGGCGGGGACAAACATTCAGTACTTC. Residues: CSVVAGTNIQYF. V gene TRBV29-1 combines with J gene TRBJ2-4, with D possibly being TRBD2 (6 bases). V lost 4 bases to trimming and J lost 6 bases, with 10 bases between them. Germline V gene sequence: CDR1 SQVTM, CDR2 ANQGSEA. This CDR3 has 12 residues.

At least ten counts were recorded for this clonotype. One junction end does not reproduce the germline sequence, and a read error may be involved. The rearrangement joins TRBV7-7 to TRBJ2-3; 8 nucleotides agree with TRBD2. This CDR3 has 15 amino acids. Germline CDR1 and CDR2: SSHAT and FNYEAQ (reference sequence). This CDR3 reads CASSYAAGGTDTQYF. CDR3 bases: TGTGCTAGCAGCTACGCAGCGGGGGGCACAGATACGCAGTATTTT.

The chain uses TRBV20-1 and TRBJ2-1; the D call may be TRBD1 or TRBD2 (6 bases each). Trimming stripped 3 bases from V and 8 bases from J, with 17 bases between. CDR1 is DFQATT and CDR2 is SNEGSKA in the germline V gene (reference sequence). The CDR3 covers 14 residues. CDR3 region: CSASGGLRFYEQFF. The CDR3 DNA is TGCAGTGCTAGCGGGGGCTTGCGGTTTTATGAGCAGTTCTTC.

In this sample, this clonotype turned up many times. The chain employs TRBV7-2 and TRBJ1-6, with D tentatively TRBD1 (6 bases). Trimming pared 0 bases from V and 10 bases from J, leaving 10 bases between. Germline loops: CDR1 SGHTA, CDR2 FQGNSA. This CDR3 has 14 amino acids. The CDR3 here is CASSLALGGSPLHF. CDR3 DNA sequence: TGTGCCAGCAGCTTAGCCCTAGGGGGATCACCCCTCCACTTT.

This clonotype came up many times. The rearrangement links TRBV4-3 to TRBJ2-3; D remains ambiguous. The CDR3 contains 17 residues. The V gene's germline CDR1 is LGHNA and CDR2 YSLEER. The V gene lost 1 base and the J gene lost 4 bases, with 18 bases spanning the gap. This CDR3 reads CASSQGAQFKLPDTQYF. The DNA for the CDR3 is TGCGCCAGCAGCCAAGGGGCGCAATTTAAGCTCCCAGATACGCAGTATTTT.

This clonotype turned up a few times. This rearrangement joins TRBV11-2 to TRBJ2-2; no firm D call. In germline, CDR1 is SGHAT, CDR2 FQNNGV. Trimming cost V 5 bases and J 4 bases, with 11 bases left between them. This CDR3 is 14 amino acids long. In DNA form, the CDR3 reads TGTGCCAGCAGCCCCAGTCGTCGCACCGGGGAGCTGTTTTTT. The encoded protein is CASSPSRRTGELFF.

This clonotype occurred a few times. The gene calls are TRBV5-4 and TRBJ1-6, with 7 bases that match TRBD1. The ends lost 5 bases at V and 5 bases at J; junction bases unmatched: 7. The CDR3 consists of 15 residues. Germline-derived CDR1 and CDR2 are SGHNT and YYREEE (reference sequence). CDR3 nucleotide sequence: TGTGCCAGCAGTCCGGGACAGCTCAATAATTCACCCCTCCACTTT. Translated, it gives CASSPGQLNNSPLHF.

This clonotype came up many times. The chain joins TRBV10-3 to TRBJ2-2, with 10 bases fitting TRBD1. The CDR3 length is 15 residues. The V and J ends lost 6 bases and 3 bases, in that order; junction bases with no gene match: 4. The germline V gene encodes CDR1 ENHRY and CDR2 SYGVKD. The CDR3 bases are TGTGCCATCAGGAGACAGGGGGCGCACACCGGGGAGCTGTTTTTT. Translated, it gives CAIRRQGAHTGELFF.

This clonotype was found a few times. V and J are TRBV4-2 and TRBJ2-3; no definite D call. CDR1 LGHNA and CDR2 YNFKEQ come from the germline V gene. The CDR3 sequence is 13 residues long. V shed 0 bases and J shed 10 bases, with 11 bases lying between them. CDR3 sequence: CASSQEGGLPQYF. Written as DNA, the CDR3 is TGTGCCAGCAGCCAAGAAGGTGGCCTCCCGCAGTATTTT.

The genes are TRBV5-1 and TRBJ1-2; 7 bases match TRBD1. Germline lookup yields CDR1 SGHRS and CDR2 YFSETQ. The CDR3 totals 17 residues. V lost 4 bases, J lost 4 bases, and 16 bases stayed unmatched. CDR3 sequence: CASSPGGGTDLFYGYTF. CDR3 DNA: TGCGCCAGCAGCCCCGGTGGAGGGACAGATCTCTTCTATGGCTACACCTTC.

This clonotype has a count of ten or more. The rearrangement joins TRBV6-4 to TRBJ2-5; possible D gene TRBD1, 5 bases. The ends were cut back, 0 bases at V and 4 bases at J, with 15 bases in the middle. The CDR3 is 16 amino acids. Germline values: CDR1 MRHNA, CDR2 SNTAGT. The CDR3 DNA reads TGTGCCAGCAGTGACTCTTTATATGTGCAGGGAGAGACCCAGTACTTC. Encoded protein: CASSDSLYVQGETQYF.

This clonotype was counted a few times. V usage is TRBV7-2 and J usage is TRBJ1-2, with D perhaps matching TRBD1 (5 bases). The V end was cut by 4 bases, the J end by 1 base, with 19 bases between. The CDR3 is 17 residues long. Germline-derived CDR1 and CDR2 are SGHTA and FQGNSA. DNA of the CDR3: TGTGCCAGCAGCTACGACAGATATCGTCAACTTAACTATGGCTACACCTTC. Translation: CASSYDRYRQLNYGYTF.

This chain links TRBV6-6 with TRBJ1-2, with D unclear. The V end lost 0 bases, the J end lost 10 bases, and 15 bases lay between the germline ends. The CDR3 consists of 14 residues. Germline V gene data show CDR1 as MNHNY and CDR2 as SVGAGI (reference sequence). The CDR3 loop reads CASSYSADSPLYTF. CDR3 DNA: TGTGCCAGCAGTTACTCGGCAGATTCTCCTCTCTACACCTTC.